This TCR beta chain emerged from a study of T cells in localized non-small cell lung cancer. Worth noting for this clone: Its specificity is not known.

Broader study findings: A denser population of T cells in blood accompanied longer overall survival.

The assay was immunoSEQ multiplex PCR, and TCRdb's table has in-frame clones only and misses some. This sample has under 70,000 clones, with 86% found just once. This clonotype was sampled from a woman between 35 and 70 years old with stage I lung adenocarcinoma. The source was peripheral blood, collected before any cancer treatment.

The CDR3 loop reads CASSVWGSSYEQYF. In nucleotides, the CDR3 is TGTGCCAGCAGTGTATGGGGGAGCTCCTACGAGCAGTACTTC. The chain has TRBV6-1 and TRBJ2-7; D possibly matches TRBD1 or TRBD2 (5 bases each). Deletions cut 4 bases from V and 0 bases from J, with 10 bases between. This CDR3 spans 14 amino acids. Germline CDR1 MNHNS, CDR2 SASEGT.